This is a list of T cell receptor beta chains from one sample in a study of blood T cell repertoires in COVID-19. The method was immunoSEQ multiplex PCR; TCRdb's version includes in-frame clones alone and lacks a portion of them. Of some 150,000 clones in the sample, roughly 83% were seen once. The source material was peripheral blood. These TCRs come from a woman aged 70 to 79 with COVID-19, enrolled during active disease. Both conserved end residues are part of each CDR3. D genes are given only for firm matches. Only part of the rows carry a size: once, few, many, or a class if the clone is expanded.

>.|TRBV5-4|TRBJ2-7|.|15
CASSLAAGRLGEQYF
TGTGCCAGCAGCTTGGCCGCGGGCCGCCTAGGCGAGCAGTACTTC
>.|TRBV3-1/TRBV3-2|TRBJ1-4|TRBD1|14
CASSKQGEAEKLFF
TGTGCCAGCAGCAAACAGGGGGAGGCTGAAAAACTGTTTTTT
>few|TRBV2|TRBJ1-2|.|12
CASSEDRGGYTF
TGTGCCAGCAGTGAAGACCGAGGGGGCTACACCTTC
>.|TRBV6-5|TRBJ1-2|TRBD1|11
CAGQGAYGYTF
TGTGCCGGACAGGGGGCCTATGGCTACACCTTC
>.|TRBV30|TRBJ2-2|TRBD2|17
CAWITSGGPLNTGELFF
TGTGCTTGGATTACTAGCGGGGGGCCTTTGAACACCGGGGAGCTGTTTTTT
>.|TRBV2|TRBJ2-3|TRBD2|14
CASSEALAGNTQYF
TGTGCCAGCAGTGAAGCACTAGCGGGGAATACGCAGTATTTT
>.|TRBV25-1|TRBJ1-1|.|15
CASRTKVGVDTEAFF
TGTGCCAGCAGGACGAAAGTCGGGGTCGACACTGAAGCTTTCTTT
>.|TRBV6-6|TRBJ1-5|.|12
CASSQDSQPQHF
TGTGCCAGCAGCCAGGACAGTCAGCCCCAGCATTTT
>once|TRBV2|TRBJ1-1|TRBD1|14
CASRGTGMATEAFF
TGTGCCAGCAGGGGGACAGGGATGGCCACTGAAGCTTTCTTT
>.|TRBV29-1|TRBJ1-1|TRBD1|15
CSVEDGTGWVVGAFF
TGCAGCGTTGAAGATGGGACAGGGTGGGTGGTGGGAGCTTTCTTT
>.|TRBV9|TRBJ1-4|.|15
CASSKLSGTNEKLFF
TGTGCCAGCAGCAAATTATCGGGGACTAATGAAAAACTGTTTTTT
>.|TRBV7-3|TRBJ2-5|TRBD1|14
CATSDRGTGETQYF
TGTGCCACCTCGGACAGGGGCACAGGAGAGACCCAGTACTTC
>.|TRBV3-1/TRBV3-2|TRBJ2-1|TRBD2|16
CASSPIGGAPYNEQFF
TGTGCCAGCAGCCCGATCGGGGGGGCCCCCTACAATGAGCAGTTCTTC
>.|TRBV14|TRBJ1-2|.|13
CASSQGAIYGYTF
TGTGCCAGCAGCCAAGGTGCTATCTATGGCTACACCTTC
>.|TRBV6-2/TRBV6-3|TRBJ2-3|.|13
CASSYTVGDTQYF
TGTGCCAGCAGTTACACAGTGGGAGATACGCAGTATTTT
>.|TRBV19|TRBJ1-4|.|15
CASSTGRAGGEKLFF
TGTGCCAGTAGTACTGGACGTGCCGGAGGGGAAAAACTGTTTTTT
>.|TRBV2|TRBJ2-5|.|14
CASMRTGYQETQYF
TGTGCCAGCATGAGAACAGGGTACCAAGAGACCCAGTACTTC
>once|TRBV9|TRBJ2-3|.|16
CASSVGPSYPQDTQYF
TGTGCCAGCAGCGTAGGGCCATCTTACCCCCAAGATACGCAGTATTTT
>.|TRBV7-9|TRBJ2-7|TRBD2|15
CASSFLAGLSYEQYF
TGTGCCAGCAGCTTCCTAGCGGGCTTATCCTACGAGCAGTACTTC
>.|TRBV15|TRBJ2-3|TRBD2|17
CATSTRLAGGFTDTQYF
TGTGCCACCAGCACGCGACTAGCGGGGGGTTTCACAGATACGCAGTATTTT
>.|TRBV3-1/TRBV3-2|TRBJ2-5|TRBD2|13
CASRSSGEKTQYF
TGTGCCAGTCGGAGCAGCGGGGAGAAGACCCAGTACTTC
>.|TRBV30|TRBJ2-7|TRBD1|13
CAGSTGVNYEQYF
TGTGCCGGATCGACAGGGGTTAACTACGAGCAGTACTTC
>few|TRBV7-3|TRBJ2-7|.|13
CASSPRQGGEQYF
TGTGCCAGCAGCCCCCGCCAGGGTGGCGAGCAGTACTTC
>.|TRBV19|TRBJ1-6|TRBD1|13
CASMEDRDSPLHF
TGTGCCAGTATGGAGGACAGGGATTCACCCCTCCACTTT
>.|TRBV28|TRBJ2-7|.|17
CASSFLGTRAFSYEQYF
TGTGCCAGCAGTTTCCTTGGAACGAGGGCCTTCTCCTACGAGCAGTACTTC
>.|TRBV28|TRBJ2-2|TRBD2|15
CASSSLAVGTGELFF
TGTGCCAGCAGTTCACTAGCGGTGGGCACCGGGGAGCTGTTTTTT
>.|TRBV9|TRBJ2-1|.|17
CASSVDPKGNGPNEQFF
TGTGCCAGCAGCGTAGACCCTAAGGGGAACGGCCCCAATGAGCAGTTCTTC
>.|TRBV19|TRBJ1-5|.|11
CAAGGNQPQHF
TGTGCTGCCGGGGGCAATCAGCCCCAGCATTTT
>.|TRBV18|TRBJ1-2|.|12
CASSPSNYGYTF
TGTGCCAGCTCACCTAGCAACTATGGCTACACCTTC
>.|TRBV24-1|TRBJ1-6|.|16
CATSDSRAGASSPLHF
TGTGCCACCAGTGATTCCCGGGCAGGGGCATCGTCACCCCTCCACTTT
>.|TRBV18|TRBJ2-7|.|15
CASSPLPANRYEQYF
TGTGCCAGCTCACCACTCCCGGCCAACAGGTACGAGCAGTACTTC
>few|TRBV19|TRBJ2-5|TRBD1|15
CASNTPGQGQETQYF
TGTGCCAGTAATACACCGGGACAGGGTCAAGAGACCCAGTACTTC
>.|TRBV28|TRBJ2-3|.|15
CASSLRGPSTDTQYF
TGTGCCAGCAGTTTACGGGGTCCTAGCACAGATACGCAGTATTTT
>.|TRBV24-1|TRBJ2-2|.|16
CATSDPDGRDTGELFF
TGTGCCACCAGTGATCCCGACGGGCGGGACACCGGGGAGCTGTTTTTT
>few|TRBV20-1|TRBJ1-2|.|9
CSGPGTAHF
TGCAGTGGGCCGGGAACAGCCCACTTC
>.|TRBV5-4|TRBJ2-7|.|15
CASSLEGWGTYEQYF
TGTGCCAGCAGCTTGGAGGGGTGGGGTACCTACGAGCAGTACTTC
>.|TRBV6-4|TRBJ2-3|TRBD2|14
CASSEAGGTDTQYF
TGTGCCAGCAGTGAAGCGGGGGGCACAGATACGCAGTATTTT
>.|TRBV21-1|TRBJ2-7|.|16
CASSKTDRGNPYEQYF
TGTGCCAGCAGCAAAACGGACAGGGGAAATCCCTACGAGCAGTACTTC
>.|TRBV5-1|TRBJ2-1|TRBD1|15
CASRSGQGAYNEQFF
TGCGCCAGCAGGTCCGGACAGGGGGCGTACAATGAGCAGTTCTTC
>.|TRBV7-3|TRBJ2-2|TRBD2|15
CASSLTGLVTGELFF
TGTGCCAGCAGCTTAACGGGACTAGTAACCGGGGAGCTGTTTTTT
>.|TRBV6-5|TRBJ1-2|.|16
CASSYSRATQVYGYTF
TGTGCCAGCAGTTACTCGCGGGCGACGCAGGTCTATGGCTACACCTTC
>.|TRBV18|TRBJ2-5|.|15
CASSPPGAAQETQYF
TGTGCCAGCTCACCACCGGGAGCGGCTCAAGAGACCCAGTACTTC
>.|TRBV28|TRBJ1-2|TRBD1|13
CASNPDRAYGYTF
TGTGCCAGCAACCCGGACAGGGCCTATGGCTACACCTTC
>few|TRBV6-2/TRBV6-3|TRBJ1-3|.|16
CASSYYRESAGNTIYF
TGTGCCAGCAGTTACTACCGGGAATCGGCTGGAAACACCATATATTTT
>.|TRBV2|TRBJ1-1|.|14
CASGGQTMNTEAFF
TGTGCCAGCGGCGGACAGACAATGAACACTGAAGCTTTCTTT
>medium-sized|TRBV7-8|TRBJ2-2|.|15
CASSLAGKRSGELFF
TGTGCCAGCAGCTTGGCAGGGAAGAGATCCGGGGAGCTGTTTTTT
>.|TRBV27|TRBJ1-2|.|12
CASRGDIYGYTF
TGTGCCAGCAGGGGGGACATCTATGGCTACACCTTC
>.|TRBV4-2|TRBJ1-2|TRBD1|16
CASSQDRDRKASGYTF
TGTGCCAGCAGCCAAGACCGGGACAGGAAGGCGTCTGGCTACACCTTC
>.|TRBV28|TRBJ2-2|TRBD1|16
CASSLQVYRGTGELFF
TGTGCCAGCAGTTTACAGGTGTACAGGGGGACCGGGGAGCTGTTTTTT
>.|TRBV6-5|TRBJ2-7|.|12
CASKGLTYEQYF
TGTGCCAGCAAGGGGCTCACCTACGAGCAGTACTTC
>once|TRBV12-3/TRBV12-4|TRBJ2-3|.|13
CASSWGETDTQYF
TGTGCCAGCAGCTGGGGGGAAACAGATACGCAGTATTTT
>.|TRBV3-1/TRBV3-2|TRBJ1-2|TRBD1|15
CASSYYGTVSYGYTF
TGTGCCAGCAGCTATTACGGGACAGTTTCCTATGGCTACACCTTC
>.|TRBV5-1|TRBJ2-7|TRBD1|14
CASRTLGQAYEQYF
TGCGCCAGCAGGACTTTAGGACAGGCCTACGAGCAGTACTTC
>.|TRBV2|TRBJ1-5|TRBD1|15
CASSEAYRGTQPQHF
TGTGCCAGCAGTGAAGCCTACAGGGGCACTCAGCCCCAGCATTTT
>.|TRBV19|TRBJ1-4|.|14
CASSPSRGSGKLFF
TGTGCCAGTAGTCCTTCCAGAGGGTCAGGAAAACTGTTTTTT
>.|TRBV2|TRBJ2-5|.|17
CASSERGTQGGSKTQYF
TGTGCCAGCAGTGAACGGGGTACACAGGGTGGCTCGAAGACCCAGTACTTC